The 8 T cell receptor beta chains below were found in one sample sequenced in a study of blood T cell repertoires in COVID-19 (dated by TCRdb to about 2020). The library was generated by the immunoSEQ multiplex PCR assay. Not all clones reach the TCRdb copy of this immuneACCESS table, which keeps in-frame sequences only. Checked studies attribute under half of the gap to unresolved V genes and leave the rest unexplained. Here the sample has 200,000 to 300,000 clones; about nine tenths occur a single time. The top ten clonotypes cover roughly 3.3% of the sample. The material sequenced was peripheral blood. The receptors come from a woman in her 40s with acute or convalescent COVID-19.

The chain joins TRBV12-2 to TRBJ1-5. TRBV12-2 is given as a pseudogene. The CDR3 totals 13 residues. The CDR3 loop is CASRLRDNQPQHF. The CDR3, as DNA: TGTGCAAGTCGCTTAAGAGACAATCAGCCCCAGCATTTT.

The J gene is TRBJ1-1, the V gene TRBV12-5; unclear D gene. In germline, CDR1 is LGHNT, CDR2 FRNRAP. The V gene lost 6 bases and the J gene lost 4 bases, with 12 bases spanning the gap. The CDR3 contains 13 residues. CDR3 sequence (DNA): TGTGCTAGTGGCCCATTTGGTAGCACTGAAGCTTTCTTT. It is translated as CASGPFGSTEAFF.

CDR3 sequence: CASSPGGRGEQYV. CDR3 in DNA: TGTGCCAGCTCACCAGGGGGCCGGGGCGAGCAGTACGTC. The chain recombines TRBV18 with TRBJ2-7; possibly TRBD1 for D (6 bases). The CDR3 is 13 residues long. The germline CDR1 and CDR2 sequences are KGHSH and LQKENI. Trimming took off 2 bases at V and 6 bases at J, with 11 bases between the two ends.

The J gene is TRBJ1-4, the V gene TRBV10-3; D is unresolved. CDR3 length: 13 residues. V lost 2 bases and J lost 8, with 9 bases in between. Germline loops: CDR1 ENHRY, CDR2 SYGVKD. The CDR3 DNA reads TGTGCCATCAGTGAGATTCCGGAGGAAAAACTGTTTTTT. Translated: CAISEIPEEKLFF.

The rearrangement uses TRBV30 and TRBJ1-5; 7 positions match TRBD1. Unmatched junction bases numbered 14, after V lost 1 base and J lost 8 bases. CDR1 is GTSNPN, CDR2 SVGIG, per germline (reference sequence). The CDR3 covers 16 residues. The CDR3 DNA reads TGTGCCTGGAGTGAAAGCTTTGACAGGGATGATAAGCCCCAGCATTTT. Amino acid sequence: CAWSESFDRDDKPQHF.

The chain is built from TRBV27 and TRBJ1-5, with D maybe TRBD1 (5 bases). V dropped 2 bases and J dropped 4 bases, with 9 bases sitting between them. The CDR3 length is 14 residues. Germline V gene data show CDR1 as MNHEY and CDR2 as SMNVEV (reference sequence). The CDR3 nucleotides are TGTGCCAGCAGTTTACGGGGGGGAAATCAGCCCCAGCATTTT. This sequence encodes CASSLRGGNQPQHF.

This sequence joins TRBV6-1 and TRBJ1-2, with D hard to call. Germline CDR1 reads MNHNS; CDR2 reads SASEGT. The V and J ends lost 3 bases and 5 bases respectively, with 16 bases between them. The CDR3 contains 15 residues. The CDR3 DNA reads TGTGCCAGCAGTGAGGTGGCCGATGTCCGATATGGCTACACCTTC. Protein product: CASSEVADVRYGYTF.

This clone was counted between two and nine times. V usage is TRBV4-1 and J usage is TRBJ1-1; 7 bases are shared with TRBD1. Unmatched junction bases numbered 11, after V lost 4 bases and J lost 3 bases. CDR1 and CDR2 (germline): MGHRA, YSYEKL. This CDR3 region has 16 residues. CDR3: CASSPGGRGLDTEAFF. Written as DNA, the CDR3 is TGCGCCAGCAGCCCTGGAGGCAGGGGGTTAGACACTGAAGCTTTCTTT.